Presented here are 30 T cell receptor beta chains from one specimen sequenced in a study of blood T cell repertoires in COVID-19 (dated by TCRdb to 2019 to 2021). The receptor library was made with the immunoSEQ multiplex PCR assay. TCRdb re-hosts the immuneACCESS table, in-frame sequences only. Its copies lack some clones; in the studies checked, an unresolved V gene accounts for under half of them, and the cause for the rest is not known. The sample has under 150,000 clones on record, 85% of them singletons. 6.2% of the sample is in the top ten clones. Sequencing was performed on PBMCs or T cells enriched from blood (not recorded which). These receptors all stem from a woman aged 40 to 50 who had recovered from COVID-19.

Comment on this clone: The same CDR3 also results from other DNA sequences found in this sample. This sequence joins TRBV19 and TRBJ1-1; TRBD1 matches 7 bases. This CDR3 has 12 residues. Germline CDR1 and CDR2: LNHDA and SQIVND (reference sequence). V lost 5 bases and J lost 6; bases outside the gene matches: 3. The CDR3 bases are TGTGCCAGTAGTCGCACAGGGGCTGAAGCTTTCTTT. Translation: CASSRTGAEAFF.

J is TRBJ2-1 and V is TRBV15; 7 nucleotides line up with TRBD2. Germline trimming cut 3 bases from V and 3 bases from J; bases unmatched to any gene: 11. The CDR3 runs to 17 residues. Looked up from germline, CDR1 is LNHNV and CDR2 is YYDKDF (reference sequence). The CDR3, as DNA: TGTGCCACCAGCAGGTCCCATAAAGGCGGGAGCTACAATGAGCAGTTCTTC. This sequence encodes CATSRSHKGGSYNEQFF.

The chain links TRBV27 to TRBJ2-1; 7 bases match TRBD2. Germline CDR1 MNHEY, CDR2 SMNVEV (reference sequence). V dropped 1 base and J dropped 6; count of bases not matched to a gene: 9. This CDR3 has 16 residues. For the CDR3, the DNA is TGTGCCAGCAGTTTATTAAGGAGCGGGATGAGCAATGAGCAGTTCTTC. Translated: CASSLLRSGMSNEQFF.

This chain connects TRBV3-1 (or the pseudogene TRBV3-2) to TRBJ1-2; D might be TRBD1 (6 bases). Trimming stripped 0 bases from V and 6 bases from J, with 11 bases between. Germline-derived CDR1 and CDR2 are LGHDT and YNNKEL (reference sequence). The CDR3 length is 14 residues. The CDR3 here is CASSQDYPGDGYTF. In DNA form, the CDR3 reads TGTGCCAGCAGCCAAGATTACCCAGGGGATGGCTACACCTTC.

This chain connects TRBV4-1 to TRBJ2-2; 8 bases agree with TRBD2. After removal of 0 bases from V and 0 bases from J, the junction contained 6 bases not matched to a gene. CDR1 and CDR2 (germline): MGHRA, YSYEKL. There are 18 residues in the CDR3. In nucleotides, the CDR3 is TGCGCCAGCAGCCAAGATGTTAGCGGGGTATCGAACACCGGGGAGCTGTTTTTT. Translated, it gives CASSQDVSGVSNTGELFF.

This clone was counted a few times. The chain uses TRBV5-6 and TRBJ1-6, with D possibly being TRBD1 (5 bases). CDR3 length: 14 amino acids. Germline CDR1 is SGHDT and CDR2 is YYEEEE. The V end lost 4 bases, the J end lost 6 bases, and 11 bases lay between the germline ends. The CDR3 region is CASSRGTVNSPLHF. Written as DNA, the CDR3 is TGTGCCAGCAGCCGCGGGACGGTTAATTCACCCCTCCACTTT.

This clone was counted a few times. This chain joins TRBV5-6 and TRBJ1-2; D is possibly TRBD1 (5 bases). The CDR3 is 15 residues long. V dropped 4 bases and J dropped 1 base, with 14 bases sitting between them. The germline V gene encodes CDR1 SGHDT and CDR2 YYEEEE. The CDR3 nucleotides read TGTGCCAGCAGCCCGGGTCCGACAGATAACTATGGCTACACCTTC. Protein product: CASSPGPTDNYGYTF.

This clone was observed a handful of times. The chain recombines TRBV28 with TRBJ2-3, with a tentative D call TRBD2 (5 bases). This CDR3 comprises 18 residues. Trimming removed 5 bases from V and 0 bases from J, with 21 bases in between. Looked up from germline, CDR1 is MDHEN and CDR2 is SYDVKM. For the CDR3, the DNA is TGTGCCAGCAGTCAGGACGGGGTAACCTCGGTTAGCACAGATACGCAGTATTTT. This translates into CASSQDGVTSVSTDTQYF.

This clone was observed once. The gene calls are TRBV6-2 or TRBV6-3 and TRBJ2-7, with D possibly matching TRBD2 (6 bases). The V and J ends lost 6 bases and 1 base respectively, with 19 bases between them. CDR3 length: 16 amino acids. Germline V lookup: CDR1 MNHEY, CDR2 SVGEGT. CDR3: CASSAGSLAYSYEQYF. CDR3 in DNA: TGTGCCAGCAGCGCGGGGAGTCTTGCTTATTCCTACGAGCAGTACTTC.

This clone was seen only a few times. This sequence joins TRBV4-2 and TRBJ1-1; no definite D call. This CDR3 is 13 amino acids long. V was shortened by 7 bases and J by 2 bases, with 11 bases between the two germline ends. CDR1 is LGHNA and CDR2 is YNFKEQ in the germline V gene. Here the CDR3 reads CASKTGFNTEAFF. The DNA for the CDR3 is TGTGCCAGCAAGACGGGTTTCAACACTGAAGCTTTCTTT.

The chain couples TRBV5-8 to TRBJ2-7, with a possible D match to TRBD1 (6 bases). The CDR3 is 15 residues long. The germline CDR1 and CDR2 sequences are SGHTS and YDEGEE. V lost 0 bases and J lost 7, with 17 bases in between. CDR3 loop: CASSLAPGANFEQYF. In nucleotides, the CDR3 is TGTGCCAGCAGCTTGGCGCCAGGGGCGAACTTTGAGCAGTACTTC.

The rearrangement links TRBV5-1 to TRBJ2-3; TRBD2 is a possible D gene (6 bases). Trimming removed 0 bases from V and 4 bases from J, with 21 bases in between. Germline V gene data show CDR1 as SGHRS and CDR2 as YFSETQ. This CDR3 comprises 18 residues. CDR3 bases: TGCGCCAGCAGCTTGGCCCTACTAGCCACCCACACGGCAGATACGCAGTATTTT. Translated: CASSLALLATHTADTQYF.

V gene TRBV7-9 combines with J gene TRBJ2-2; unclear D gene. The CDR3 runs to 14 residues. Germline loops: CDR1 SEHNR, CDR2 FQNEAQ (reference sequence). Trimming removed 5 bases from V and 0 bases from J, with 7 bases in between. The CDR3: CASSREANTGELFF. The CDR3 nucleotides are TGTGCCAGCAGCAGAGAAGCGAACACCGGGGAGCTGTTTTTT.

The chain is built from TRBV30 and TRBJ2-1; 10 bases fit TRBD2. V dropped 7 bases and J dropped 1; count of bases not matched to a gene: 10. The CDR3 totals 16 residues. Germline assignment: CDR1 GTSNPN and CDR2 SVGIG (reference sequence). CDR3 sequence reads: CASFRKREGSYNEQFF. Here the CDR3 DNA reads TGTGCCTCGTTCCGAAAGCGGGAGGGGTCCTACAATGAGCAGTTCTTC.

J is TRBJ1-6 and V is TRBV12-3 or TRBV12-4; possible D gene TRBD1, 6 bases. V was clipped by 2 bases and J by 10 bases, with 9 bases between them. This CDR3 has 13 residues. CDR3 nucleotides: TGTGCCAGCAGTTTACAGGGGCTCTCACCCCTCCACTTT. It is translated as CASSLQGLSPLHF.

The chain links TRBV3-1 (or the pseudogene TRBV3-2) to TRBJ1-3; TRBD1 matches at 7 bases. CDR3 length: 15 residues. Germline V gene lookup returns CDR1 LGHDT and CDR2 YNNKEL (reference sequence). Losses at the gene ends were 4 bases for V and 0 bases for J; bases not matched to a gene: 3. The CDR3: CASSLGQSSGNTIYF. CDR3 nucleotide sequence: TGTGCCAGCAGCCTGGGACAGTCCTCTGGAAACACCATATATTTT.

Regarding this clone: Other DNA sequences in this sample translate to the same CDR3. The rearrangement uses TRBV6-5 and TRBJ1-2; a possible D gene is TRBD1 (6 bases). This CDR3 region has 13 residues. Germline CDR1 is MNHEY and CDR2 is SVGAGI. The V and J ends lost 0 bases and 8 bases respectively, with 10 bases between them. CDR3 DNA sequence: TGTGCCAGCAGTTACTCCACAGGGTGGGGCTACACCTTC. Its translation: CASSYSTGWGYTF.

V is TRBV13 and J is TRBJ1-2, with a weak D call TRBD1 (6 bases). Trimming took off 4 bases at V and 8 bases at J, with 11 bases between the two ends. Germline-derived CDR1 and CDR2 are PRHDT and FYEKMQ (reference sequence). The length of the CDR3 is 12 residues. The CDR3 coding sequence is TGTGCCAGCAGCTCACAGGGTCAGGGCTACACCTTC. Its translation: CASSSQGQGYTF.

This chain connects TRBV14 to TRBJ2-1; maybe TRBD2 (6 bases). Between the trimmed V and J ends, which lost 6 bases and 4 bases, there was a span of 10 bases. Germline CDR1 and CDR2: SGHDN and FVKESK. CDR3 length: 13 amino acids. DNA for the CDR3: TGTGCCAGCAGTGGGGGGTTTTACAATGAGCAGTTCTTC. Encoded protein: CASSGGFYNEQFF.

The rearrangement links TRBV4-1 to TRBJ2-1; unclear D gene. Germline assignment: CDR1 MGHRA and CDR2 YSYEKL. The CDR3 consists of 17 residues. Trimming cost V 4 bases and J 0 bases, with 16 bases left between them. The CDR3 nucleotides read TGCGCCAGCAGCCTCCAAGGCGCGGTGAGCTCCTACAATGAGCAGTTCTTC. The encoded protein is CASSLQGAVSSYNEQFF.

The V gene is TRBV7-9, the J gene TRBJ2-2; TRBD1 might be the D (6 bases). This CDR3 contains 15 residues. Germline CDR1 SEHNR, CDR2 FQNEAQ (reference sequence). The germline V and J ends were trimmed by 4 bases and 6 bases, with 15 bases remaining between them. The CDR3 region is CASSSPQGRAGELFF. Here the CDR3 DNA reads TGTGCCAGCAGCTCCCCACAGGGACGGGCCGGGGAGCTGTTTTTT.

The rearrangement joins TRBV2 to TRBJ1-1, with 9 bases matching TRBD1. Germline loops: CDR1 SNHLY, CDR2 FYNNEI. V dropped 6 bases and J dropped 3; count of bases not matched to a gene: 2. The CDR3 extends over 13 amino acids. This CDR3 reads CASRGQGYTEAFF. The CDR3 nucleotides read TGTGCCAGCAGGGGACAGGGTTACACTGAAGCTTTCTTT.

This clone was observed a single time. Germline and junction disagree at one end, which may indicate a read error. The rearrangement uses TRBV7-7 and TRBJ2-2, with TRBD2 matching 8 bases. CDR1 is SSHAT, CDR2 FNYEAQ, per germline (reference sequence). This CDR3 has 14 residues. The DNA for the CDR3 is TGTGCTAGCAGACTAGCGAAGAACACCGGGGAGCTGTTTTTT. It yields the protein CASRLAKNTGELFF. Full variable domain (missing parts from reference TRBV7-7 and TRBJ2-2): GAGVSQSPRYKVTKRGQDVTLRCDPISSHATLYWYQQALGQGPEFLTYFNYEAQPDKSGLPSDRFSAERPEGSISTLTIQRTEQRDSAMYRCASRLAKNTGELFFGEGSRLTVL.

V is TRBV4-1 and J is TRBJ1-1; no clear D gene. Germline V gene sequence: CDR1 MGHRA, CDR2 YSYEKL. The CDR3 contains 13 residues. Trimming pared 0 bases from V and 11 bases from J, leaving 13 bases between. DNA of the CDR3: TGCGCCAGCAGCCAAGATTCAGGAACCAGGGCTTTCTTT. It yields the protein CASSQDSGTRAFF.

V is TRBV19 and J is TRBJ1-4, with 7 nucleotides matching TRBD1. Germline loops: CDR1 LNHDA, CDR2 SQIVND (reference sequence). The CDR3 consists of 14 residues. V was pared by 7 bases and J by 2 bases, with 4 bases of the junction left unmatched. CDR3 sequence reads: CASTLQGTNEKLFF. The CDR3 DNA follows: TGTGCCAGTACCCTACAGGGGACTAATGAAAAACTGTTTTTT.

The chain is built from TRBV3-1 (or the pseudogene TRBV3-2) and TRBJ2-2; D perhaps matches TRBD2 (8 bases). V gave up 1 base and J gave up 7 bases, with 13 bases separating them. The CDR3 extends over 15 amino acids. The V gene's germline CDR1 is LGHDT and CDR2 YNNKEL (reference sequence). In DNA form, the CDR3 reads TGTGCCAGCAGCCAAGCGGGAGGGGGCATCGGGGAGCTGTTTTTT. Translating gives CASSQAGGGIGELFF.

The CDR3 DNA follows: TGTGCCAGCAGTTACGGGGGCCTCTACGAGCAGTACTTC. Residues: CASSYGGLYEQYF. The chain combines TRBV6-5 with TRBJ2-7, with a tentative D call TRBD1 (6 bases). The CDR3 consists of 13 residues. The V end lost 2 bases, the J end lost 3 bases, and 8 bases lay between the germline ends. Germline V gene data show CDR1 as MNHEY and CDR2 as SVGAGI.

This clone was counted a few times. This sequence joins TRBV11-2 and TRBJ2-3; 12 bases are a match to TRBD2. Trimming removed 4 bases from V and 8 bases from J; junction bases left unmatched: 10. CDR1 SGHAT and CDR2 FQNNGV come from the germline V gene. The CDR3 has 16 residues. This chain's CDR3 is CASSSLTSGGAGTQYF. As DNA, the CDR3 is TGTGCCAGCAGCTCCTTGACTAGCGGGGGAGCTGGTACGCAGTATTTT.

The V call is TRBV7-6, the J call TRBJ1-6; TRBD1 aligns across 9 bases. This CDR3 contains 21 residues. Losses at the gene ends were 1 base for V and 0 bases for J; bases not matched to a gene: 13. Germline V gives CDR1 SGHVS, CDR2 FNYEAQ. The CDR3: CASSLGVGTGPKLSYNSPLHF. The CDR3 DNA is TGTGCCAGCAGCTTAGGCGTCGGGACAGGGCCTAAGCTCTCCTATAATTCACCCCTCCACTTT.

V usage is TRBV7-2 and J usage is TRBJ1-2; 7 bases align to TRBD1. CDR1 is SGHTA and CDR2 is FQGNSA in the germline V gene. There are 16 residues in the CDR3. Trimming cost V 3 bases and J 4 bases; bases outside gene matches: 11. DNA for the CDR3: TGTGCCAGCAGCTTGAAGGGGGCAGGTTGGCTCTATGGCTACACCTTC. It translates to CASSLKGAGWLYGYTF.